This section outlines one T cell receptor (beta chain) sequence together with its context. Its antigen is not identified. Positive CCR7 selection of CD45RO-negative cells yielded the naive CD8 cells, and terminally differentiated effector memory CD45RA+ cells were excluded. Healthy and HIV-negative, the adult donors had no recent acute infections or vaccinations. The data are from a study of shared clonotypes between healthy human individuals. Study-wide background: Used for every donor were three CD4 naive, three CD4 memory, two CD8 naive and one CD8 memory plate.

This CDR3 contains 13 residues. Trimming shortened V by 9 bases and J by 6 bases, and 17 bases separated the two germline ends. CDR1 and CDR2 from the germline V gene are SNHLY and FYNNEI. Study results and limitations: Shared clonotypes: about 5.3% naive CD4, under 4% naive CD8, 2.3% memory CD4, 0.35% to 0.5% memory CD8.

The run depth of the assay was deep. Sequencing used immunoSEQ multiplex PCR; TCRdb keeps in-frame clones, though not all of them. The sample lists 2 million or so clones, just under 95% seen once, with 0.85% to 1.3% in the top ten. The sample comprised naive CD8+ T cells sorted from blood. This chain connects TRBV2 to TRBJ1-2; D is perhaps TRBD1 (6 bases). The clonotype was recovered from a young man in good health. The CDR3 sequence: CARGAGRLDGYTF. CDR3 coding DNA: TGTGCCAGGGGGGCAGGGAGGTTGGATGGCTACACCTTC.